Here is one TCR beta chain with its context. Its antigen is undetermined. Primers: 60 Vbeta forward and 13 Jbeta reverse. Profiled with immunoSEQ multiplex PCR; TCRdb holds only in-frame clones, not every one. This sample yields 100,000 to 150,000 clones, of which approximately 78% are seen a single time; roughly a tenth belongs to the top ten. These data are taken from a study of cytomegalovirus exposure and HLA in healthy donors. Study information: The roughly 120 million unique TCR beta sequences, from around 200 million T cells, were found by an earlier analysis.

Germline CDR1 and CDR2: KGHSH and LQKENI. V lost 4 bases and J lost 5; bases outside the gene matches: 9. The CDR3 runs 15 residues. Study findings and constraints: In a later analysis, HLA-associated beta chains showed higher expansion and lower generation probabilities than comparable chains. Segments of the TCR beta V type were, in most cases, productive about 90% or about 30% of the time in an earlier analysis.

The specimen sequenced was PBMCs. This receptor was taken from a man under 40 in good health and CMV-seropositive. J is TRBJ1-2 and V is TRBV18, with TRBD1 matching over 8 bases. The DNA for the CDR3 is TGTGCCAGCTCACGATCAGGACAGGGCGAATATGGCTACACCTTC. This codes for CASSRSGQGEYGYTF.